These 29 T cell receptor beta chains originate from one sample sequenced in a study of T cell repertoires in cytomegalovirus infection. Using its own MiXCR run on the reads, TCRdb lists one record per CDR3 protein. The sample has 310,000 or so distinct CDR3 sequences; 25% are singletons. For these receptors, no antigen is known. The sample consisted of cultured PBMCs, taken from culture after CMV antigen stimulation. The receptor set was obtained from a human donor in good health (CMV status not recorded). Some clones in this sample may be carry-over from other donors' samples.

This clonotype was detected a few times. The chain links TRBV11-2 to TRBJ2-4; D is tentatively TRBD1 or TRBD2 (5 bases each). This CDR3 contains 18 residues. Per the germline V gene, CDR1 is SGHAT and CDR2 is FQNNGV. The V end was cut by 0 bases, the J end by 1 base, with 16 bases between. CDR3 sequence reads: CASSLEGRVWSAKNIQYF. As DNA, the CDR3 is TGTGCCAGCAGCTTAGAGGGGCGGGTGTGGAGTGCCAAAAACATTCAGTACTTC. Full variable domain (remainder filled in from reference TRBV11-2 and TRBJ2-4): EAGVAQSPRYKIIEKRQSVAFWCNPISGHATLYWYQQILGQGPKLLIQFQNNGVVDDSQLPKDRFSAERLKGVDSTLKIQPAKLEDSAVYLCASSLEGRVWSAKNIQYFGAGTRLSVL.

This sequence joins TRBV29-1 and TRBJ2-6; the match to TRBD1 covers 8 bases. V dropped 4 bases and J dropped 0; count of bases not matched to a gene: 5. There are 16 residues in the CDR3. Germline V gene data show CDR1 as SQVTM and CDR2 as ANQGSEA. The CDR3 protein is CSVGDRLTSGANVLTF. Written as DNA, the CDR3 is TGCAGCGTTGGGGACAGGTTAACCTCTGGGGCCAACGTCCTGACTTTC.

The chain has TRBV28 and TRBJ2-6; D remains unclear. Germline CDR1 and CDR2: MDHEN and SYDVKM. The CDR3 loop spans 15 amino acids. Trimming stripped 5 bases from V and 2 bases from J, with 10 bases between. DNA for the CDR3: TGTGCCAGCAGTCTCGACATGACTGGGGCCAACGTCCTGACTTTC. Translation: CASSLDMTGANVLTF.

This clonotype came up a few times. This chain joins TRBV19 and TRBJ1-2, with D maybe TRBD1 (6 bases). V was cut by 4 bases and J by 4 bases, with 19 bases left in between. CDR3 length: 16 amino acids. From germline, CDR1 is LNHDA and CDR2 SQIVND (reference sequence). The CDR3 DNA reads TGTGCCAGTAGTACAACACGACAGGAGTCCTCCTATGGCTACACCTTC. Its protein is CASSTTRQESSYGYTF.

This clonotype was seen only a few times. The chain joins TRBV28 to TRBJ2-5; D gene uncertain. Trimming cost V 3 bases and J 3 bases, with 5 bases left between them. Germline-derived CDR1 and CDR2 are MDHEN and SYDVKM. The CDR3 runs 12 residues. Here the CDR3 DNA reads TGTGCCAGCAGTTTGATAGAAGAGACCCAGTACTTC. Translated: CASSLIEETQYF. Full variable domain (remainder filled in from reference TRBV28 and TRBJ2-5): DVKVTQSSRYLVKRTGEKVFLECVQDMDHENMFWYRQDPGLGLRLIYFSYDVKMKEKGDIPEGYSVSREKKERFSLILESASTNQTSMYLCASSLIEETQYFGPGTRLLVL.

The rearrangement links TRBV20-1 to TRBJ2-5; D possibly corresponds to TRBD2 (7 bases). This CDR3 has 16 amino acids. Germline lookup yields CDR1 DFQATT and CDR2 SNEGSKA (reference sequence). V was shortened by 3 bases and J by 2 bases, with 19 bases between the two germline ends. CDR3 sequence: CSARAPGGMGQETQYF. CDR3 nucleotides: TGCAGTGCTAGGGCCCCGGGGGGCATGGGGCAAGAGACCCAGTACTTC.

This rearrangement joins TRBV10-2 to TRBJ2-3; D uncertain. V dropped 1 base and J dropped 2 bases, with 10 bases sitting between them. Per germline, CDR1 WSHSY and CDR2 SAAADI. The CDR3 runs 15 residues. The CDR3 coding sequence is TGCGCCAGCAGTGAGTTGAAGGGTTCCACAGATACGCAGTATTTT. Translation gives CASSELKGSTDTQYF.

This chain uses TRBV24-1 with TRBJ2-1; D ambiguous. The V gene's germline CDR1 is KGHDR and CDR2 SFDVKD. V was shortened by 2 bases and J by 9 bases, with 4 bases between the two germline ends. The CDR3 extends over 11 amino acids. CDR3 region: CATSDSGEQFF. CDR3 in DNA: TGTGCCACCAGTGATTCGGGTGAGCAGTTCTTC.

In this sample, this clonotype turned up many times. The genes are TRBV7-2 and TRBJ2-7; D is tentatively TRBD1 or TRBD2 (6 bases each). Trimming left V 0 bases short and J 0 bases short, with 12 bases between. The CDR3 has 16 amino acids. Germline CDR1 is SGHTA and CDR2 is FQGNSA. The CDR3 bases are TGTGCCAGCAGCTTAGCGCTGAGGGGGGTCTCCTACGAGCAGTACGTC. This gives the protein CASSLALRGVSYEQYV.

The genes are TRBV4-1 and TRBJ2-7; the D is unclear. The CDR3 is made up of 15 amino acids. V was trimmed by 0 bases and J by 0 bases, leaving 9 bases between them. Germline-derived CDR1 and CDR2 are MGHRA and YSYEKL. CDR3 DNA: TGCGCCAGCAGCCAAGAGGCAGCAAGCTCCTACGAGCAGTACGTC. Encoded protein: CASSQEAASSYEQYV.

The chain combines TRBV10-3 with TRBJ2-1, with 11 nucleotides matching TRBD2. V lost 3 bases and J lost 7; bases outside the gene matches: 5. The CDR3 extends over 15 amino acids. Germline CDR1 reads ENHRY; CDR2 reads SYGVKD. DNA for the CDR3: TGTGCCATCAGTGATGAAACTAGCGGGAGAAATGAGCAGTTCTTC. It codes for CAISDETSGRNEQFF.

There are a few counts of this clonotype. The rearrangement links TRBV5-1 to TRBJ1-6; D is undetermined. The CDR3 length is 16 residues. From germline, CDR1 is SGHRS and CDR2 YFSETQ. V shed 6 bases and J shed 0 bases, with 13 bases lying between them. CDR3 DNA: TGCGCCAGCATCCGTCAGAGCGACTCCTATAATTCACCCCTCCACTTT. Protein sequence: CASIRQSDSYNSPLHF.

This clonotype turned up a few times. This sequence joins TRBV20-1 and TRBJ2-1; the match to TRBD1 covers 9 bases. V shed 4 bases and J 6 bases; nucleotides not matched to a gene: 10. The CDR3 consists of 15 residues. Germline V gene sequence: CDR1 DFQATT, CDR2 SNEGSKA (reference sequence). CDR3 residues: CSATTGTGKGNEQFF. CDR3 bases: TGCAGTGCTACAACCGGGACAGGGAAAGGCAATGAGCAGTTCTTC.

This clonotype occurred once. This rearrangement joins TRBV19 to TRBJ1-2, with a weak D call TRBD1 (5 bases). CDR1 and CDR2 from the germline V gene are LNHDA and SQIVND (reference sequence). V lost 8 bases and J 0 bases, leaving 16 bases between the germline ends. The CDR3 runs 15 residues. CDR3 DNA: TGTGCCAGTTCCGCCGGGACTAAGGCTAACTATGGCTACACCTTC. Translated: CASSAGTKANYGYTF.

This clonotype was detected ten times or more. The CDR3 sequence: CASSLVAGEADTQYF. The CDR3 coding sequence is TGTGCCAGCAGCTTAGTTGCGGGAGAGGCAGATACGCAGTATTTT. The rearrangement uses TRBV7-2 and TRBJ2-3; TRBD2 agrees at 7 bases. Per the germline V gene, CDR1 is SGHTA and CDR2 is FQGNSA. The CDR3 loop spans 15 amino acids. J lost 4 bases, V lost 1 base, and 5 bases had no gene match.

On this clonotype: Here the CDR3 omits its conserved ending phenylalanine or tryptophan, so a read error is the likely source. Because the CDR3's place on the DNA is in doubt, the DNA is left out and the CDR3 is given as listed by TCRdb. This chain joins TRBV9 and TRBJ2-7; the table's TRBD1 call for D was not verified on the DNA. Counting both end residues, the CDR3 totals 11 amino acids. Germline V gene sequence: CDR1 SGDLS, CDR2 YYNGEE. CDR3 protein: CASSPRVRGNG.

In this sample, this clonotype turned up a few times. The chain couples TRBV28 to TRBJ2-6; the match to TRBD1 covers 7 bases. Germline loops: CDR1 MDHEN, CDR2 SYDVKM. The CDR3 contains 15 residues. Trimming took 9 bases from V and 1 from J; bases not matched to a gene: 6. The CDR3 region has the DNA TGTGCCAGTTCGACAGGGAGTTCTGGGGCCAACGTCCTGACTTTC. Protein sequence: CASSTGSSGANVLTF.

The genes are TRBV20-1 and TRBJ1-5; D may be TRBD1 (6 bases). Trimming shortened V by 5 bases and J by 3 bases, and 14 bases separated the two germline ends. The V gene's germline CDR1 is DFQATT and CDR2 SNEGSKA (reference sequence). The CDR3 totals 14 residues. The CDR3 sequence is CSASRGGDNQPQHF. The CDR3 DNA follows: TGCAGTGCTTCCAGGGGCGGGGACAATCAGCCCCAGCATTTT.

V is TRBV6-1 and J is TRBJ2-3; TRBD1 agrees at 8 bases. Germline lookup yields CDR1 MNHNS and CDR2 SASEGT. The CDR3 totals 15 residues. Losses at the gene ends were 5 bases for V and 2 bases for J; bases not matched to a gene: 6. The CDR3 DNA reads as TGTGCCAGCAGTTATGGACAGGGTCACACAGATACGCAGTATTTT. Translated: CASSYGQGHTDTQYF.

The V gene is TRBV29-1, the J gene TRBJ1-2; D remains unclear. In germline, CDR1 is SQVTM, CDR2 ANQGSEA. V shed 7 bases and J shed 5 bases, with 20 bases lying between them. The CDR3 sequence is 14 residues long. CDR3 DNA sequence: TGCAGCGCCCCCACGGAACAGCCCCTGTATGGCTACACCTTC. Translating gives CSAPTEQPLYGYTF.

V and J are TRBV7-9 and TRBJ2-3; D is possibly TRBD1 or TRBD2 (5 bases each). V lost 1 base, J lost 0 bases, and 11 bases lay in between. Per germline, CDR1 SEHNR and CDR2 FQNEAQ (reference sequence). The CDR3 contains 16 residues. CDR3 nucleotide sequence: TGTGCCAGCAGCTTAGGAGAGGGGCCTAGCACAGATACGCAGTATTTT. This sequence encodes CASSLGEGPSTDTQYF.

This clonotype was counted between two and nine times. The V gene is TRBV28, the J gene TRBJ2-7; D remains unclear. The CDR3 loop spans 14 amino acids. From germline, CDR1 is MDHEN and CDR2 SYDVKM. The V end was cut by 7 bases, the J end by 2 bases, with 15 bases between. The CDR3 DNA is TGTGCCAGCACCGACCCCAGGACCCCCTACGAGCAGTACTTC. Residues: CASTDPRTPYEQYF.

This clonotype was observed a few times. This chain uses TRBV5-1 with TRBJ2-3; TRBD2 might be the D (6 bases). Trimming left V 0 bases short and J 3 bases short, with 11 bases between. This CDR3 comprises 15 residues. CDR1 and CDR2 (germline): SGHRS, YFSETQ. CDR3 nucleotide sequence: TGCGCCAGCAGCTTGGGGCTAGCGAAGACAGATACGCAGTATTTT. Translating gives CASSLGLAKTDTQYF.

The chain couples TRBV2 to TRBJ1-2; TRBD1 is a possible D gene (5 bases). Germline assignment: CDR1 SNHLY and CDR2 FYNNEI. Trimming removed 6 bases at V and 13 bases at J, with 18 bases between. This CDR3 region has 12 residues. The CDR3 region has the DNA TGTGCCAGCAGCACCGGGACGATTAACTCCACCTTC. Its translation: CASSTGTINSTF.

The rearrangement uses TRBV7-2 and TRBJ2-5; D is possibly TRBD2 (5 bases). Trimming pared 3 bases from V and 0 bases from J, leaving 8 bases between. Germline V gives CDR1 SGHTA, CDR2 FQGNSA. The CDR3 spans 14 residues. The CDR3 loop reads CASSLPGYQETQYF. The CDR3 region has the DNA TGTGCCAGCAGCTTGCCGGGATACCAAGAGACCCAGTACTTC.

This chain's CDR3 is CASSFPGEGEQFF. DNA of the CDR3: TGTGCCAGCAGCTTCCCAGGGGAGGGTGAGCAGTTCTTC. V is TRBV7-9 and J is TRBJ2-1; D perhaps matches TRBD2 (7 bases). V lost 3 bases and J lost 9, with 12 bases in between. The germline gives CDR1 SEHNR, CDR2 FQNEAQ (reference sequence). The CDR3 spans 13 residues.

This clonotype was seen repeatedly, ten times or more. The V call is TRBV7-2, the J call TRBJ1-1, with no clear D. Trimming shortened V by 5 bases and J by 1 base, and 8 bases separated the two germline ends. The CDR3 has 13 residues. Germline lookup yields CDR1 SGHTA and CDR2 FQGNSA. The CDR3 loop is CASSQGPNTEAFF. The CDR3 DNA sequence: TGTGCCAGCAGCCAAGGGCCGAACACTGAAGCTTTCTTT.

This clonotype has only a few counts. The genes are TRBV4-3 and TRBJ2-6; a weak D match, TRBD1 (6 bases). The germline CDR1 and CDR2 sequences are LGHNA and YSLEER. The CDR3 spans 19 residues. V shed 0 bases and J shed 6 bases, with 21 bases lying between them. CDR3 sequence: CASSQELGTTAPSANVLTF. The CDR3 region has the DNA TGCGCCAGCAGCCAAGAATTGGGGACAACGGCCCCGTCGGCCAACGTCCTGACTTTC.

The chain employs TRBV16 and TRBJ2-2; D is possibly TRBD1 or TRBD2 (6 bases each). Germline assignment: CDR1 KGHSY and CDR2 FQNENV. The CDR3 runs 15 residues. Trimming took 4 bases from V and 3 from J, leaving 12 bases between them. The DNA for the CDR3 is TGTGCCAGCAGCCCTCTGGGGGGCGACACCGGGGAGCTGTTTTTT. Translating it yields CASSPLGGDTGELFF.